Sequencing of this TCR beta chain was carried out in a study of shared clonotypes between healthy human individuals. Overall study findings and caveats: Naive CD4 clonotypes overlapped across a few donors at 4.5% to 5.5%. Blood was the only sampled material, and tissue repertoires likely differ. Rarefaction gave evidence that sorted-subset sequencing remained incomplete despite large depth.

CD45RA-negative memory and CD45RA+ naive subsets were split from the CD4+ cells. The repertoire was sequenced with immunoSEQ multiplex PCR; TCRdb's copy has only in-frame clones and lacks some. The table lists hundreds of thousands of clones, about 74% of them singletons, with over 1.5% in the top ten. Looked up from germline, CDR1 is SGHRS and CDR2 is YFSETQ. The CDR3 totals 13 residues. This clone was picked up a small number of times. No antigen is known for it. This chain connects TRBV5-1 to TRBJ2-5; perhaps TRBD2 as D (5 bases). The DNA end lines up better with TRBJ2-7; the J call may be wrong. This receptor was identified in a woman younger than 45 in good health. The source material was memory CD4+ T cells sorted from blood. The sample's subset: CD45RA-negative fraction. CDR3 coding DNA: TGCGCCAGCAGCTTGGTTTCGGGGTACGAGCAGTACTTC. Translating gives CASSLVSGYEQYF.